This record covers a single TCR beta chain. Its antigen is unknown. The data were taken from a study of vaccination and CD4 T cells after COVID-19. On the study more broadly: No peptide, an HIV-1 Nef pool, or a CEFX pool was what each control culture received. General study points: Convalescent patients gained a median approximately 90% of their reactive clones only post-vaccination.

After removal of 8 bases from V and 1 base from J, the junction contained 1 base not matched to a gene. The CDR3 runs 12 residues. Germline lookup yields CDR1 ENHRY and CDR2 SYGVKD. Treatment indicated: approximately 9-day PBMC culture with coronavirus spike peptide pools or control peptides (ViraFEST assay). Before TCRs were sequenced, ViraFEST expanded antigen-specific T cells with peptide pools. PCR-confirmed positives ranged from March to December 2020, preceding US Alpha, Beta and Delta variants. The assay that was used to sequence DNA from cultured CD4+ T cells was the Oncomine TCR Beta short-read assay. Via MiXCR, TCRdb re-called the PCR reads, giving one row per CDR3 protein. The data hold 13,000 to 15,000 distinct CDR3 sequences, with approximately 52% observed a single time.

This TCR came from a human donor who had recovered from COVID-19. The material sequenced was CD4+ T cells from blood, cultured in vitro. The V call is TRBV10-3, the J call TRBJ2-5; 7 nucleotides match TRBD2. The CDR3 bases are TGTGCCATCGGGGGGGGCCAAGAGACCCAGTACTTC. Amino acids: CAIGGGQETQYF.